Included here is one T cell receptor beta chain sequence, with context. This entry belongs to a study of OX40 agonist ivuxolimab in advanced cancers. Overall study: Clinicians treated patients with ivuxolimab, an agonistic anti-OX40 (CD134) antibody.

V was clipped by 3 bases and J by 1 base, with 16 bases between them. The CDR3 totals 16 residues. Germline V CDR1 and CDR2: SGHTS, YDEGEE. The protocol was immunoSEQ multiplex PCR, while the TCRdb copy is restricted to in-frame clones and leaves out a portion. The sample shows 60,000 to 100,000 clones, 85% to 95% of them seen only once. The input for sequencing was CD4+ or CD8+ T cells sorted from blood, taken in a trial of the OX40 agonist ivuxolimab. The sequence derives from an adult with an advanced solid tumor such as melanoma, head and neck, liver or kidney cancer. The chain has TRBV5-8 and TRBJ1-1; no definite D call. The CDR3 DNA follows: TGTGCCAGCAGCTCCATCCTACGGACGGGGAACACTGAAGCTTTCTTT. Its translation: CASSSILRTGNTEAFF.